The clone carrying this T cell receptor (beta chain) was counted once. This specimen belongs to a study of OX40 agonist ivuxolimab in advanced cancers. The overall study: Dose-escalation cases comprised hepatocellular carcinoma, melanoma, renal cell or head and neck cancer. Prior therapy, whether anti-PD-1, anti-PD-L1 or anti-CTLA-4, was allowed, and 35% to 40% had some.

The data were produced by immunoSEQ multiplex PCR, yet TCRdb's version contains in-frame clones alone and is incomplete. The sample yields 90,000 to 120,000 clones, roughly 90% seen once. Germline V CDR1 and CDR2: MGHRA, YSYEKL. There are 15 residues in the CDR3. After removal of 4 bases from V and 3 bases from J, the junction contained 5 bases not matched to a gene. Sequences were derived from CD4+ or CD8+ T cells sorted from blood, sampled in a trial of the OX40 agonist ivuxolimab. The sequence was collected from an adult with an advanced solid tumor such as melanoma, head and neck, liver or kidney cancer. The chain combines TRBV4-1 with TRBJ1-2, with TRBD1 matching 10 bases. The CDR3 spells CASSPGQGEYYGYTF. For the CDR3, the DNA is TGCGCCAGCAGCCCCGGACAGGGGGAATACTATGGCTACACCTTC.